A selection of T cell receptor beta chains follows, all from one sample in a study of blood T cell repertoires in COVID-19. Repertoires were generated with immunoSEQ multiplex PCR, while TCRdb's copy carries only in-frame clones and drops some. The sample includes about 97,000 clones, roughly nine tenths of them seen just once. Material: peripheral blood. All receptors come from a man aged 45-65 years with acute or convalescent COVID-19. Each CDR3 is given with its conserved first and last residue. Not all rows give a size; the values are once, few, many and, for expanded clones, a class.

CASSYRQGRNTDTQYF,NA,TRBV7-2
CASSPLTRGYTF,NA,TRBV5-8
CASSQIDRSNEKLFF,NA,TRBV4-2
CATSEGQNTEAFF,NA,TRBV24-1
CASSPWGPDTQYF,few,TRBV5-5
CASNSPGGTKNIQYF,once,TRBV4-1
CASRLSPGFMSEAFF,NA,TRBV6-4
CASSSRVGNNEQFF,NA,TRBV2
CASSTTGDSPLHF,NA,TRBV19
CASSQDPGQAYNEQFF,NA,TRBV4-1
CASSLALGRETQYF,NA,TRBV5-6
CASSIQTSTDTQYF,NA,TRBV19
CASSESPGQVFFGYTF,NA,TRBV2
CASSPGGTGRFHEQYF,NA,TRBV4-1
CASSHPSNIGNTIYF,NA,TRBV4-1
CASSKTGLGEQFF,NA,TRBV11-3
CASSLETTLTDTQYF,NA,TRBV5-1